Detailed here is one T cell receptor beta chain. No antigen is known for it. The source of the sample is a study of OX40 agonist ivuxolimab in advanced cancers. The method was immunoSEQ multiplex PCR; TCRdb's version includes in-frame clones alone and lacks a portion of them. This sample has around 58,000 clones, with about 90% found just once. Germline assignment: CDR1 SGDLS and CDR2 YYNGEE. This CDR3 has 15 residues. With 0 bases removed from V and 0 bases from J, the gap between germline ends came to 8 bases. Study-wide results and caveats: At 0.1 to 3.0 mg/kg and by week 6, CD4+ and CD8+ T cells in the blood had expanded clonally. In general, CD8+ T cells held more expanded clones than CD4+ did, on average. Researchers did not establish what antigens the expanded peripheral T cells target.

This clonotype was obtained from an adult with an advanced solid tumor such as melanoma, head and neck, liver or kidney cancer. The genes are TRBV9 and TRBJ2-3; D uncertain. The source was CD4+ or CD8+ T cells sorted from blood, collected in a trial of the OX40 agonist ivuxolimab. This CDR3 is CASSVEDGSTDTQYF. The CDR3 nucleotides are TGTGCCAGCAGCGTAGAGGACGGTAGCACAGATACGCAGTATTTT.